This T cell receptor beta chain was identified in a study of blood T cell repertoires in COVID-19. Across the whole study: The cDNA or gDNA used as material had been derived from T cells, B-cell-depleted T cells, or PBMCs.

Authors' analysis steps: Reference gene primer amplification yielded estimated nucleated cell counts. Repertoires were generated with immunoSEQ multiplex PCR, while TCRdb's copy carries only in-frame clones and drops some. V, J and clone size derive from that table, while D and trimming were established from the DNA sequence. The table includes fewer than 90,000 clones, about nine tenths detected once. This CDR3 has 16 residues. CDR1 SEHNR and CDR2 FQNEAQ come from the germline V gene (reference sequence). Between the trimmed V and J ends, which lost 6 bases and 6 bases, there was a span of 21 bases.

The genes are TRBV7-9 and TRBJ2-1; tentative D call: TRBD2 (6 bases). Sequencing input: peripheral blood. This sequence was found in a man aged 25 to 40 with acute or convalescent COVID-19. The CDR3: CASRLPRDFGINEQFF. CDR3 coding DNA: TGTGCCAGCAGGCTCCCAAGGGACTTCGGGATCAATGAGCAGTTCTTC.